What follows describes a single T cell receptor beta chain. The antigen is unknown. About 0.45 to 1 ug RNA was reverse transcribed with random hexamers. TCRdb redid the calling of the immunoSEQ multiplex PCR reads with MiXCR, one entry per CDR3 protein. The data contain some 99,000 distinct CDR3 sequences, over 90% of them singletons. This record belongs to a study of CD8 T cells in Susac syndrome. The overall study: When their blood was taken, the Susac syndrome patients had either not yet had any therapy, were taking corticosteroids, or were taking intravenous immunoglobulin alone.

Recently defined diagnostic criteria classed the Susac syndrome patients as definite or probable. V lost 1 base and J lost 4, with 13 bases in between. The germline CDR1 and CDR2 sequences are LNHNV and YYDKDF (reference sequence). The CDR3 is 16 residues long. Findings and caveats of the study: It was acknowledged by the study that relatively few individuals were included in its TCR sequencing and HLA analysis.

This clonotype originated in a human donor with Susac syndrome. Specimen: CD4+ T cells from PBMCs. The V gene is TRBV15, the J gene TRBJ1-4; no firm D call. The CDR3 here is CATSRGLRDFNEKLFF. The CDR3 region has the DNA TGTGCCACCAGCAGAGGTCTTAGGGATTTTAATGAAAAACTGTTTTTT.